The sample holds many counts of the clone carrying this T cell receptor beta chain. Antigen unknown. The data derive from a study of CD8+ T cells in alopecia areata. Study conclusions and caveats: Patients shared TCRs less clearly than mice did, possibly owing to HLA. Scalp repertoires also include resident alphabeta T cells from normal skin.

Alopecia areata patients had lesional scalp punch biopsies and peripheral blood taken from them. From germline, CDR1 is SGHNT and CDR2 YYREEE (reference sequence). The CDR3 sequence is 14 residues long. Germline trimming cut 4 bases from V and 11 bases from J; bases unmatched to any gene: 5. RNA extraction was followed by reverse transcription into cDNA, which acted as the sequencing template. Some clones are missing from TCRdb's copy, which holds only in-frame ones; the method was immunoSEQ multiplex PCR. The sample contains approximately 99,000 clones, 45% to 60% of which appear only once. The chain employs TRBV5-4 and TRBJ2-2; 13 nucleotides align to TRBD2. The source is a human donor with alopecia areata. The sample was NKG2D-low CD8+ T cells sorted from blood. The DNA of the CDR3 is TGTGCCAGCAGCGGACCGGGACTAGCGGGAGAGCTGTTTTTT. It encodes CASSGPGLAGELFF.